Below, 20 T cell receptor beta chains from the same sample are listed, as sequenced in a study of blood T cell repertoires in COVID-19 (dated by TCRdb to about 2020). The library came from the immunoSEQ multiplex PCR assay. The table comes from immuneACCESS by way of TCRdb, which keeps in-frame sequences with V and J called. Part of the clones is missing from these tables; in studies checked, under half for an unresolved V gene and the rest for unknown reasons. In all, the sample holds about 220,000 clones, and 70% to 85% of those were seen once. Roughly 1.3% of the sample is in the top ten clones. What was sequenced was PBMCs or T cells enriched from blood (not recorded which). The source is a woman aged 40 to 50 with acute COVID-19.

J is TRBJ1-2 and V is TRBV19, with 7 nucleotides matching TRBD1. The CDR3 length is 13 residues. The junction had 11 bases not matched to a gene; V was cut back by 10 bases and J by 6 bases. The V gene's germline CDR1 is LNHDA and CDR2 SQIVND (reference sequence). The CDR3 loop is CAISPGQAHGYTF. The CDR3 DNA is TGTGCCATCAGCCCAGGACAGGCGCATGGCTACACCTTC. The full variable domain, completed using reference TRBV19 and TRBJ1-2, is DGGITQSPKYLFRKEGQNVTLSCEQNLNHDAMYWYRQDPGQGLRLIYYSQIVNDFQKGDIAEGYSVSREKKESFPLTVTSAQKNPTAFYLCAISPGQAHGYTFGSGTRLTVV.

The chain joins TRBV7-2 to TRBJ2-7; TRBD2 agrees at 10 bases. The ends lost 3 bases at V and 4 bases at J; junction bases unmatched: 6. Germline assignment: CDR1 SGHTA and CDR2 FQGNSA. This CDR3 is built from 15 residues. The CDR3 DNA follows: TGTGCCAGCAGCTTCCCCGGGACTAGCGTTTACGAGCAGTACTTC. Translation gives CASSFPGTSVYEQYF.

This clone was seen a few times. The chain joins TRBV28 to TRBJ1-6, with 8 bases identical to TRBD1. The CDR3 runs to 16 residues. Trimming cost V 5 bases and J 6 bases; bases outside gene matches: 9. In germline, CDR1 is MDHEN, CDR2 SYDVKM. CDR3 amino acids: CASSILRTGSNSPLHF. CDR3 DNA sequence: TGTGCCAGCAGTATTCTTCGGACAGGGAGTAATTCACCCCTCCACTTT.

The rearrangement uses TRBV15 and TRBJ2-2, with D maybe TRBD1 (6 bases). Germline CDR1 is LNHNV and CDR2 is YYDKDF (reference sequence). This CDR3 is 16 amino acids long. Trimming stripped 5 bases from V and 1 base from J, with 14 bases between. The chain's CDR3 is CATSLDRTENTGELFF. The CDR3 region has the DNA TGTGCCACCAGCCTCGACAGGACCGAGAACACCGGGGAGCTGTTTTTT.

CDR3 loop: CASSLRQDYEQYF. The DNA of the CDR3 is TGTGCCAGCAGCCTCCGACAGGACTACGAGCAGTACTTC. The chain couples TRBV3-1 (or the pseudogene TRBV3-2) to TRBJ2-7; perhaps TRBD1 as D (6 bases). CDR3 length equals 13 residues. Trimming removed 4 bases at V and 3 bases at J, with 10 bases between. Germline V CDR1 and CDR2: LGHDT, YNNKEL (reference sequence).

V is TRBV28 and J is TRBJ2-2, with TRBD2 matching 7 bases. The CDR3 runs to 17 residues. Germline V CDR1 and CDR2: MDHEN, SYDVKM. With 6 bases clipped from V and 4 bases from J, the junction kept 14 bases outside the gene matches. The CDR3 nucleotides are TGTGCCAGCAGGACACCGGGAGGCAATTTTATCACCGGGGAGCTGTTTTTT. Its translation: CASRTPGGNFITGELFF.

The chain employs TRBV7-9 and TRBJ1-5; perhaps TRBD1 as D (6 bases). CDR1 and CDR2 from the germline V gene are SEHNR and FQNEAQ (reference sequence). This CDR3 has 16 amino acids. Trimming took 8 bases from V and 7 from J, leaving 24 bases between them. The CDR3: CASSPKGDPLNQPQHF. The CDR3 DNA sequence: TGTGCCAGCTCCCCAAAGGGGGACCCACTCAACCAGCCCCAGCATTTT.

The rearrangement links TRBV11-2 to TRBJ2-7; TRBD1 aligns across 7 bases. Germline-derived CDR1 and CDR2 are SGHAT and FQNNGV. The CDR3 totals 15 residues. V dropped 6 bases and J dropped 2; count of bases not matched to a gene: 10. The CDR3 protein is CASRLGQFAAYEQYF. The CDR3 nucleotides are TGTGCCAGCAGGCTGGGACAGTTCGCCGCCTACGAGCAGTACTTC.

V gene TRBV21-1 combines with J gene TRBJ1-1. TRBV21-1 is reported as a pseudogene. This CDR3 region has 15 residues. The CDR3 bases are TGTGCCAGCAGCAAAAGGGGAGGGAAGAACACTGAAGCTTTCTTT. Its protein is CASSKRGGKNTEAFF.

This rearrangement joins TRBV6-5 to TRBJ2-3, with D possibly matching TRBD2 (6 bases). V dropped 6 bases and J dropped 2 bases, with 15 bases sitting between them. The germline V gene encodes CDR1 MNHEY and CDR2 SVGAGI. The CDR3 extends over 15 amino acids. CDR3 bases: TGTGCCAGCAGAAACGGGGGATATGACACAGATACGCAGTATTTT. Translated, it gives CASRNGGYDTDTQYF.

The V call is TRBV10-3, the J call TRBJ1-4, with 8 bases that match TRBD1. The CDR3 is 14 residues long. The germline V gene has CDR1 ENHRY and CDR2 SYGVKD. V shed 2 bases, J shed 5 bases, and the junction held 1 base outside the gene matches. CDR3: CAISEGQGNEKLFF. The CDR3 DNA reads TGTGCCATCAGTGAGGGACAGGGAAATGAAAAACTGTTTTTT.

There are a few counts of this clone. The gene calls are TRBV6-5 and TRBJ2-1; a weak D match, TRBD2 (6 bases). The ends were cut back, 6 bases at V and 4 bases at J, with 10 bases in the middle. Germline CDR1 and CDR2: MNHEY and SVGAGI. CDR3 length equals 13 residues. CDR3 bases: TGTGCCAGCAGCCGGGAGAGATACAATGAGCAGTTCTTC. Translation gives CASSRERYNEQFF.

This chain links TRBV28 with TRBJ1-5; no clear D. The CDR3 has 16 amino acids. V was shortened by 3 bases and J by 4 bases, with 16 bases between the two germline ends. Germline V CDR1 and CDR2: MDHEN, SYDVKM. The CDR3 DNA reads TGTGCCAGCAGTTTTGTGGGCCCAGCCTCAAATCAGCCCCAGCATTTT. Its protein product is CASSFVGPASNQPQHF.

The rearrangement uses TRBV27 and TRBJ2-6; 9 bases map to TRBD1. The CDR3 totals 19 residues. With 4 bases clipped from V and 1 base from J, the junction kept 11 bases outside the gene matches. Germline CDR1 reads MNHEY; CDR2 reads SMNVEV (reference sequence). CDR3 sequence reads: CASSSRHGQGTSGANVLTF. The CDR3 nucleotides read TGTGCCAGCAGTTCTAGACATGGACAGGGGACATCTGGGGCCAACGTCCTGACTTTC.

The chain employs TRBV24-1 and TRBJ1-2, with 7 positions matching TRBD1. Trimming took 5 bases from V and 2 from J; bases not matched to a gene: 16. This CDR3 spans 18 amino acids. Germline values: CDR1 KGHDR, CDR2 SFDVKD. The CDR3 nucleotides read TGTGCCACCAGTGCACAACCCGGGACAGACAGCCAAAACTATGGCTACACCTTC. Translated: CATSAQPGTDSQNYGYTF.

CDR3 residues: CASSQTGVGNQPQHF. CDR3 DNA: TGTGCCAGCAGTCAGACAGGGGTGGGCAATCAGCCCCAGCATTTT. The chain couples TRBV27 to TRBJ1-5, with 8 nucleotides matching TRBD1. Germline CDR1 is MNHEY and CDR2 is SMNVEV (reference sequence). V shed 5 bases, J shed 2 bases, and the junction held 5 bases outside the gene matches. The CDR3 totals 15 residues.

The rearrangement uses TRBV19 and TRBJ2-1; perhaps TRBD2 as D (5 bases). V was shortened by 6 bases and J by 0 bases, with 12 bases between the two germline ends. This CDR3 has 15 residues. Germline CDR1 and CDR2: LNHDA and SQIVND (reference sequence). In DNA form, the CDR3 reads TGTGCCAGTAGGCGGGCGGGCAGCTCCTACAATGAGCAGTTCTTC. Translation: CASRRAGSSYNEQFF.

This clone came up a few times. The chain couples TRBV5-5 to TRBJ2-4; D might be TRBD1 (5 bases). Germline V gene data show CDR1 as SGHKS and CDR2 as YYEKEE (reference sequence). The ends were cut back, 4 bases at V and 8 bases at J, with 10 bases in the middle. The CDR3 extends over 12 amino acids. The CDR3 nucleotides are TGTGCCAGCAGCATCCAAGGGGACATTCAGTACTTC. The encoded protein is CASSIQGDIQYF.

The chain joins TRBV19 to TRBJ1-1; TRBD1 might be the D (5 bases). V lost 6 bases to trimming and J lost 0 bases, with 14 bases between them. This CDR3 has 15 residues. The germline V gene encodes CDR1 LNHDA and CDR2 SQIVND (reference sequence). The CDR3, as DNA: TGTGCCAGTAGAAAAAGTGGGGCTATGAACACTGAAGCTTTCTTT. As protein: CASRKSGAMNTEAFF.

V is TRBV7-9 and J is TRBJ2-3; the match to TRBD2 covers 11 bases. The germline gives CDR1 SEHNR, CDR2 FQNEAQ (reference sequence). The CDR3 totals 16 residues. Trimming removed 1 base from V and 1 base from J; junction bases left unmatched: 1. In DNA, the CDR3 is TGTGCCAGCAGCTTAGGGACTAGCGGGCGCACAGATACGCAGTATTTT. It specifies CASSLGTSGRTDTQYF.